The 3 T cell receptor beta chains presented below share a single source sample, sequenced in a study of tumor-infiltrating lymphocytes in primary liver carcinoma. Bulk tissue was left unsorted, and RNA and DNA were co-extracted from 20-30 mg of it. Production of TCR beta cDNA used around 500 ng total RNA together with a constant-region primer. Nested multiplex PCR, run for three rounds with slightly modified ARM-PCR, yielded TCR beta libraries. A C-beta reverse primer was combined with TRBV1-TRBV30 forward primers in the first two PCR rounds, and each round had about 10 cycles. MiXCR, run by TCRdb on the multiplex PCR reads, gives a single entry per CDR3 protein. The sample has roughly 190,000 distinct CDR3 sequences; just under 85% are singletons. The sequenced sample consisted of tumor tissue from primary liver carcinoma. The source of these receptors is a man between 35 and 55 years old with primary liver carcinoma and hepatitis B virus infection.

A word on this clonotype: Given a much more abundant clone one base away, this may be a read error. The chain couples TRBV30 to TRBJ1-1; D gene uncertain. Germline V gives CDR1 GTSNPN, CDR2 SVGIG (reference sequence). This CDR3 contains 13 residues. The CDR3 DNA is TGTGCCTGGACGGTTTGGACGAACGCTGAAGCTTTCTTT. Protein sequence: CAWTVWTNAEAFF.

A remark on this clonotype: The junction departs from the called germline gene at one end, perhaps through a read error. The CDR3 sequence: CNAAQGNSNQSQQF. The CDR3 DNA reads as TGCAACGCTGCACAGGGTAATAGCAATCAGTCCCAGCAGTTT. The chain couples TRBV29-1 to TRBJ1-5; tentatively, D is TRBD1 (6 bases). CDR3 length equals 14 residues. From germline, CDR1 is SQVTM and CDR2 ANQGSEA.

The chain recombines TRBV12-3 or TRBV12-4 with TRBJ2-3, with TRBD2 identical over 7 bases. J lost 7 bases, V lost 8 bases, and 15 bases had no gene match. The CDR3 spans 15 residues. The CDR3 loop is CASCLAVGEGNTQYF. For the CDR3, the DNA is TGTGCCAGCTGTCTAGCGGTAGGGGAGGGGAATACGCAGTATTTT.